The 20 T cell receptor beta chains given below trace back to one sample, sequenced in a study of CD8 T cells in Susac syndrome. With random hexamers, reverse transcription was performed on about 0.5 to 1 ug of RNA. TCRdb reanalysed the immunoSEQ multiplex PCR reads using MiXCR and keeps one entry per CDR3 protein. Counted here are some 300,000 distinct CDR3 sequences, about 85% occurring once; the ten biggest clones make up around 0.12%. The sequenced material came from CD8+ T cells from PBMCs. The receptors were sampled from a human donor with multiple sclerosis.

The CDR3 DNA reads TGTGCCAGCGTCACTGGGTTTCACAATGAGCAGTTCTTC. Protein: CASVTGFHNEQFF. This chain joins TRBV2 and TRBJ2-1; D not certain. The length of the CDR3 is 13 residues. Germline CDR1 reads SNHLY; CDR2 reads FYNNEI. V was trimmed by 8 bases and J by 5 bases, leaving 13 bases between them.

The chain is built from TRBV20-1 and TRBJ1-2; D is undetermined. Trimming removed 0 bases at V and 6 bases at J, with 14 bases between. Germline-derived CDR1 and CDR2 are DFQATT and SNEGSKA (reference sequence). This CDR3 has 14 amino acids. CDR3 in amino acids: CSARDPAGRDGYTF. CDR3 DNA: TGCAGTGCTAGAGATCCCGCCGGAAGGGATGGCTACACCTTC.

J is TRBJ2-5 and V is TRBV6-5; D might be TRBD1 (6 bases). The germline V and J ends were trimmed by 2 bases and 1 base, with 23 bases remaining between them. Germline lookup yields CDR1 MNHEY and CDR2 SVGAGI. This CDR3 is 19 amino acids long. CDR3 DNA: TGTGCCAGCAGTTACAGCGTACCGACAGGCTACTCGGCCCAAGAGACCCAGTACTTC. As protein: CASSYSVPTGYSAQETQYF.

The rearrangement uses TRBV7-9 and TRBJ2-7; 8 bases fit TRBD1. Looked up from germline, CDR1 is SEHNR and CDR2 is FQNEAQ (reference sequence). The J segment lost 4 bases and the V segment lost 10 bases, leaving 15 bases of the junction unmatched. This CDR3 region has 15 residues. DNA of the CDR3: TGTGCCACCTCGCGGGATTGGACAGGGAGGTACGAGCAGTACTTC. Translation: CATSRDWTGRYEQYF.

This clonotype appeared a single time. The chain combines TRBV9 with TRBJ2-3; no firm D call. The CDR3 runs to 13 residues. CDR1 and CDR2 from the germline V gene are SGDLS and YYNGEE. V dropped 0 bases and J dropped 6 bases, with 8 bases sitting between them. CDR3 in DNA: TGTGCCAGCAGCGTAGAGGCTCCCGATACGCAGTATTTT. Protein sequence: CASSVEAPDTQYF.

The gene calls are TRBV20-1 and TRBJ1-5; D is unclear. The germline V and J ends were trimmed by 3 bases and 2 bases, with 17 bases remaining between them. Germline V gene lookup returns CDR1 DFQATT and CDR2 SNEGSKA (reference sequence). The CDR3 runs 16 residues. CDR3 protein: CSASKVVKDGNQPQHF. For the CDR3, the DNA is TGCAGTGCTAGTAAAGTCGTAAAAGATGGCAATCAGCCCCAGCATTTT.

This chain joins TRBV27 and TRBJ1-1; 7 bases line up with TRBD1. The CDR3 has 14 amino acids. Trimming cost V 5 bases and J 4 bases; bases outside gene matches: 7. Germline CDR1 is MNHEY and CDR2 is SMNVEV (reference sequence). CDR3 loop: CASSRATGSTEAFF. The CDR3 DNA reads TGTGCCAGCAGTAGAGCGACAGGGAGCACTGAAGCTTTCTTT.

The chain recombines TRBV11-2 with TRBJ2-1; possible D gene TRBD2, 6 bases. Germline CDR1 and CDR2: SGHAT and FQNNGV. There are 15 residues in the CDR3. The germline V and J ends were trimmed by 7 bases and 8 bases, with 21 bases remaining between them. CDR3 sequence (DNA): TGTGCCAGCACCCTCGGAGGGACCCTTCGCCATGAGCAGTTCTTC. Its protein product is CASTLGGTLRHEQFF.

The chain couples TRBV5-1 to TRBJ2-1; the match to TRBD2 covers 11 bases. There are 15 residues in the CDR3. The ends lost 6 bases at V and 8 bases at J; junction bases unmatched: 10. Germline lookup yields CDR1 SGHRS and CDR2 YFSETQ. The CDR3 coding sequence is TGCGCCAGCACCCTTAGCGGGAGGGCCTTGGATGAGCAGTTCTTC. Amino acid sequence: CASTLSGRALDEQFF.

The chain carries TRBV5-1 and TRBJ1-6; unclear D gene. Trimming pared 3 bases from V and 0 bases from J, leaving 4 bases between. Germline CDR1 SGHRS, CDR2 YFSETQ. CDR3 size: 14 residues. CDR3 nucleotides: TGCGCCAGCAGCTACAGCTCCTATAATTCACCCCTCCACTTT. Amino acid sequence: CASSYSSYNSPLHF.

The CDR3 loop is CASSLTGFGTGELFF. DNA for the CDR3: TGTGCCAGCAGCTTAACAGGATTTGGCACCGGGGAGCTGTTTTTT. The V call is TRBV7-2, the J call TRBJ2-2; tentatively, D is TRBD1 (5 bases). The CDR3 extends over 15 amino acids. The germline V gene encodes CDR1 SGHTA and CDR2 FQGNSA. V lost 2 bases to trimming and J lost 4 bases, with 11 bases between them.

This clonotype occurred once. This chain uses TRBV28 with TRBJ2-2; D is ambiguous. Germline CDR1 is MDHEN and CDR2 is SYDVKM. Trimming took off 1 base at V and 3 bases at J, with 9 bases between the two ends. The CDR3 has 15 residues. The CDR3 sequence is CASSLSAEYTGELFF. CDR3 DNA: TGTGCCAGCAGTTTATCGGCGGAGTACACCGGGGAGCTGTTTTTT.

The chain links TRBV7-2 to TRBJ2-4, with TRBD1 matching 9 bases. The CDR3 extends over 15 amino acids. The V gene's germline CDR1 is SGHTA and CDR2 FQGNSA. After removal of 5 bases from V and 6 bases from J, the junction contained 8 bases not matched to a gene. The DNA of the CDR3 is TGTGCCAGCAGCCCCAGGGACAGGGCTGCAAACATTCAGTACTTC. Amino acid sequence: CASSPRDRAANIQYF.

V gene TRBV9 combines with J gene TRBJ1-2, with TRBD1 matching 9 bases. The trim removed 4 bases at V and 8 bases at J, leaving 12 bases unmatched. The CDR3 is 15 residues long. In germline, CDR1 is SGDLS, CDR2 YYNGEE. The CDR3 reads CASSSPGTGPRGYTF. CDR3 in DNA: TGTGCCAGCAGCTCTCCCGGGACAGGGCCCCGAGGCTACACCTTC.

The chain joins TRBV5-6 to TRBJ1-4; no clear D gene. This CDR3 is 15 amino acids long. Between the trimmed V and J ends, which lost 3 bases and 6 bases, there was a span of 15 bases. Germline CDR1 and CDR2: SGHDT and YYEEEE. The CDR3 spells CASSYLGGLDEKLFF. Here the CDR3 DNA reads TGTGCCAGCAGCTACCTTGGTGGCTTAGATGAAAAACTGTTTTTT.

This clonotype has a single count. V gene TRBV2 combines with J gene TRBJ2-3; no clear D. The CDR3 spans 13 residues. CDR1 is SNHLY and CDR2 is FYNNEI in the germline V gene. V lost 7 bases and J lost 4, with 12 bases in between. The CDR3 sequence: CASNGRDPDTQYF. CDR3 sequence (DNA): TGTGCCAGCAACGGGCGTGACCCAGATACGCAGTATTTT.

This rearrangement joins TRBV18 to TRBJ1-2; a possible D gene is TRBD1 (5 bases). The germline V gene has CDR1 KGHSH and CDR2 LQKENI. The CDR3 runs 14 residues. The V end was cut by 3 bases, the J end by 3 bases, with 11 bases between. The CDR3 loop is CASSPDTGHYGYTF. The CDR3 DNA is TGTGCCAGCTCACCGGACACAGGACACTATGGCTACACCTTC.

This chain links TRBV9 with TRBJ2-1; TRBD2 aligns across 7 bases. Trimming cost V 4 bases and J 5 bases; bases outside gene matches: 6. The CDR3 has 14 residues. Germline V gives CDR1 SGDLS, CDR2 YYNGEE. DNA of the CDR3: TGTGCCAGCAGCTTAAGCGGGATCAACAATGAGCAGTTCTTC. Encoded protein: CASSLSGINNEQFF.

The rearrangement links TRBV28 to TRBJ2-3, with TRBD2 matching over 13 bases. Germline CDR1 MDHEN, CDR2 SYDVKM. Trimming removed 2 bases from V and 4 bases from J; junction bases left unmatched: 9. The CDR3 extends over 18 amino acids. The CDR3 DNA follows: TGTGCCAGCAGTTTAGCCCGGACTAGCGGGAGTAGGGCAGATACGCAGTATTTT. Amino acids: CASSLARTSGSRADTQYF.

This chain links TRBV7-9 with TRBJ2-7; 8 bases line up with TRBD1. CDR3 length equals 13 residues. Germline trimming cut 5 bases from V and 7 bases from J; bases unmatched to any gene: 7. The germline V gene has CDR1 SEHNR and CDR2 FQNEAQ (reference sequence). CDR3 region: CASSPDRAREQYF. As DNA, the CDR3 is TGTGCCAGCAGCCCGGACAGGGCGCGTGAGCAGTACTTC.